This record covers a single TCR beta chain. Its antigen is not known. Sequencing was performed with immunoSEQ multiplex PCR; in TCRdb, only in-frame clones are kept and a portion is missing. The table includes about 2 million clones, around 96% detected once. This sample was included in a study of shared clonotypes between healthy human individuals. Naive CD8 cells were CD45RO-negative, positively selected for CCR7, excluding terminally differentiated effector memory CD45RA+ cells. Those who donated were healthy HIV-negative adults, with no recent acute infections or vaccinations reported. V dropped 0 bases and J dropped 3 bases, with 9 bases sitting between them. The CDR3 sequence is 14 residues long. Germline CDR1 and CDR2: SGHNT and YYREEE (reference sequence). Study conclusions and caveats: Sample collection involved blood only; tissue repertoires are likely different. Despite large depth, rarefaction showed incomplete sorted-subset sequencing.

The V call is TRBV5-4, the J call TRBJ1-2; D gene uncertain. The specimen sequenced was naive CD8+ T cells sorted from blood. This TCR derives from a man younger than 30 in good health. Here the CDR3 reads CASSLGSQDYGYTF. CDR3 DNA: TGTGCCAGCAGCTTGGGTTCTCAGGACTATGGCTACACCTTC.